The clone carrying this TCR beta chain was counted between two and nine times. Followed longitudinally, the Seattle patients had been enrolled during active infection. These data come from a study of blood T cell repertoires in COVID-19. The V gene end was trimmed by 1 base and the J gene end by 5 bases; junction bases not matched to a gene: 10. Germline V gives CDR1 LGHDT, CDR2 YNNKEL (reference sequence). The CDR3 sequence is 17 residues long. Measured with immunoSEQ multiplex PCR; TCRdb has only the in-frame clones, and not every one. The profile shows around 31,000 clones, roughly 88% of them singletons.

The receptor was isolated from a man between 60 and 75 years old with COVID-19, enrolled during active disease. Sequencing input: peripheral blood. The chain employs TRBV3-1 (or the pseudogene TRBV3-2) and TRBJ2-1; 8 nucleotides agree with TRBD1. This CDR3 reads CASSQGWSQGVHNEQFF. The CDR3 DNA is TGTGCCAGCAGCCAAGGGTGGTCACAGGGGGTACACAATGAGCAGTTCTTC.